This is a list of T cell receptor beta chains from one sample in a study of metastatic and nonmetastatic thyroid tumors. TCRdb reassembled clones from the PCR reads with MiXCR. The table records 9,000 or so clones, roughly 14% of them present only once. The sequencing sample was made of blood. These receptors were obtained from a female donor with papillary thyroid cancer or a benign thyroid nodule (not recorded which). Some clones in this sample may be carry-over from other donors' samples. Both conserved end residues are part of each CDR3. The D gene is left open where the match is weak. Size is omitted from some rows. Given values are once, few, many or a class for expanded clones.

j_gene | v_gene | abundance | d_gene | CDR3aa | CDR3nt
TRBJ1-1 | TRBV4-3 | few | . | CASSPEAGNTEAFF | TGCGCCAGCAGTCCTGAGGCCGGGAACACTGAAGCTTTCTTT
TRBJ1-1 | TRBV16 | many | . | CASSQDPQGGTEAFF | TGTGCCAGCAGCCAAGACCCGCAGGGCGGCACTGAAGCTTTCTTT
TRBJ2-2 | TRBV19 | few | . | CASIAAGPYTGELFF | TGTGCCAGTATCGCAGCCGGACCGTACACCGGGGAGCTGTTTTTT
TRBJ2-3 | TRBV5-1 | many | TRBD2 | CASSDSGGAPDTQYF | TGCGCCAGCAGCGACAGCGGGGGGGCCCCAGATACGCAGTATTTT
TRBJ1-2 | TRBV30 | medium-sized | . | CAWTRGEAEMASYTF | TGTGCCTGGACCCGTGGAGAAGCGGAAATGGCTAGCTACACCTTC
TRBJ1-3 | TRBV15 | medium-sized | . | CATSRPERDTIYF | TGTGCCACCAGCAGGCCCGAGAGGGACACCATATATTTT
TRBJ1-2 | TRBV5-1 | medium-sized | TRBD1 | CASSTRTGSGGYTF | TGCGCCAGCAGCACCCGGACAGGATCTGGAGGTTACACCTTC
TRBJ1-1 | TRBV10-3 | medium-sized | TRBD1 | CAISESDPGTGRTEAFF | TGTGCCATCAGTGAGTCGGACCCCGGGACAGGAAGGACTGAAGCTTTCTTT
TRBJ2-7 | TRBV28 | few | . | CPSMGVRGDHYF | TGTCCCAGCATGGGGGTCCGGGGCGATCATTACTTC
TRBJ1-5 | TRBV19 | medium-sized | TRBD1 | CASRTDRGLPNQPQHF | TGTGCCAGTAGGACGGACAGGGGGTTACCTAATCAGCCCCAGCATTTT
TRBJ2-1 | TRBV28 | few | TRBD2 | CASSGLAFFSYNEQFF | TGTGCCAGCAGTGGACTAGCGTTTTTCTCCTACAATGAGCAGTTCTTC
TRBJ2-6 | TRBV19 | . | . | CASTPGGAGANVLTF | TGTGCCAGTACCCCCGGCGGGGCTGGGGCCAACGTCCTGACTTTC
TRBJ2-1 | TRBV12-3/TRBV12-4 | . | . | CASTIAGTGYNEQFF | TGTGCCAGCACCATCGCAGGGACCGGTTACAATGAGCAGTTCTTC
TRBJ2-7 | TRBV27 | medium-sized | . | CASSRLVASEQYF | TGTGCCAGCAGCAGACTAGTCGCCAGCGAGCAGTACTTC
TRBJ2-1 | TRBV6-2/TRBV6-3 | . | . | CASSYSGTHGDEQFF | TGTGCCAGCAGTTACTCGGGGACACATGGGGATGAGCAGTTCTTC
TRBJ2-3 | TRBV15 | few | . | CATSRDRADTRYF | TGTGCCACCAGCAGAGACAGAGCGGATACGCGGTATTTT
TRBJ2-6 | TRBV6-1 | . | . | CASRSAAGANVLTF | TGTGCCAGCAGATCAGCGGCTGGGGCCAACGTCCTGACTTTC
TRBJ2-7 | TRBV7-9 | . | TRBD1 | CASSTRGQGVDEQYF | TGTGCCAGCAGCACTAGGGGACAGGGTGTGGACGAGCAGTACTTC
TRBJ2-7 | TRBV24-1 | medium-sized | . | CATSRTGTYEQYF | TGTGCCACCAGCCGAACCGGAACCTACGAGCAGTACTTC
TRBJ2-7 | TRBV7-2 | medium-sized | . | CASSLGPPLEQYF | TGTGCCAGCAGCTTAGGCCCTCCTCTCGAGCAGTACTTC
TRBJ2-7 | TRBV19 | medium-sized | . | CASSIAGNEQYF | TGTGCCAGTAGTATAGCAGGGAACGAGCAGTACTTC
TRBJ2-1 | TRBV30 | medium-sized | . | CAWDNGRLSSQFF | TGTGCCTGGGATAACGGGAGACTTAGTAGCCAGTTCTTC
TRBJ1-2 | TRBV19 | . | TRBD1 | CASSLGQGDGYTF | TGTGCCAGTAGCCTCGGACAGGGCGATGGCTACACCTTC